This T cell receptor (beta chain) was recorded in a study of blood T cell repertoires in COVID-19 (dated by TCRdb to between 2020 and 2021). For context, the study as a whole: The collaborator samples originated in the United States, Italy and Spain and spanned the acute and convalescent phases of COVID-19. The material from the prospective study consisted of cDNA or gDNA derived from T cells, B-cell-depleted T cells, or PBMCs. The dataset comprised deeply sampled blood TCRbeta repertoires from subjects exposed to, actively infected with, or recovered from COVID-19. A freely available public database, intended as a resource for researchers studying the immune response to SARS-CoV-2, is where the repertoires were released. The samples were drawn from two sources: the first 160 participants of the ongoing ImmuneRACE study, and over 1,000 subjects contributed by 6 global collaborators. Sample metadata almost always included a de-identified subject ID, COVID-19 status, age in years and sex. Where HLA class I and class II types were available, the types were taken from metadata supplied by the sample provider, not from assay-based typing.

Of note for this clone: Its antigen is currently not known. No clone much larger than this one lies a single base away; base qualities are absent.

The cysteine opens and the phenylalanine closes a CDR3 of 11 amino acids. Only the CDR3 part of the read is kept: 33 bases, read in frame from the first base. Unmatched junction bases come to 3, with V trimmed by 5 bases and J by 9 bases. Participants in the prospective study were enrolled through a virtual design, were aged about 18 to 100 years, and lived in roughly 24 United States geographic areas. Cohort assignment in the prospective study relied on participant-reported clinical history from a screening survey and a study questionnaire. Recovered participants in ImmuneRACE Cohort 3 were defined as having two consecutive negative NP/OP PCR tests, clearance from a healthcare professional, or resolution of symptoms. In the prospective study, mobile phlebotomists collected whole blood, serum and a nasopharyngeal or oropharyngeal swab from each participant. Participants in the prospective study had the option to provide additional blood draws and questionnaires over an approximately 2-month period. Prospective study blood samples were shipped either frozen or at room temperature before DNA extraction.

Summary of the overall study and its limitations: Clinical and demographic metadata were provided uncurated, with the amount varying by source and participant.

TCRbeta CDR3 regions were amplified from genomic DNA using the immunoSEQ Assay, a bias-controlled multiplex PCR. In the original analysis: The number of nucleated cells in each sample was estimated by amplification of reference gene primers within the assay. To quantify the absolute abundance of each unique TCRbeta CDR3 rearrangement, sequence reads were collapsed and filtered. Productive Simpson clonality was computed per sample as the square root of Simpson's diversity index over productive rearrangements. Entries here come from immuneACCESS through TCRdb and include only in-frame sequences with V and J called. Some clones fail to appear in such tables; in the studies checked, an unresolved V gene covers under half of the shortfall, and the cause of the remainder is unknown. Clone size and the V and J calls come from that table; the DNA yielded D and trimming. The sample table shows over 150,000 clones, and about 86% are seen once. Jointly, the top ten make up 7.3% of the sample.

The sequencing sample was made of PBMCs or T cells enriched from blood (not recorded which). This TCR derives from a man in his forties or fifties who had recovered from COVID-19. The sequence is built from TRBV12-3 or TRBV12-4 and TRBJ2-5, with TRBD2 matching 7 junction bases. The encoded CDR3 is CASSLGGAQYF. In nucleotides, the sequence is TGTGCCAGCAGTCTGGGGGGGGCCCAGTACTTC.